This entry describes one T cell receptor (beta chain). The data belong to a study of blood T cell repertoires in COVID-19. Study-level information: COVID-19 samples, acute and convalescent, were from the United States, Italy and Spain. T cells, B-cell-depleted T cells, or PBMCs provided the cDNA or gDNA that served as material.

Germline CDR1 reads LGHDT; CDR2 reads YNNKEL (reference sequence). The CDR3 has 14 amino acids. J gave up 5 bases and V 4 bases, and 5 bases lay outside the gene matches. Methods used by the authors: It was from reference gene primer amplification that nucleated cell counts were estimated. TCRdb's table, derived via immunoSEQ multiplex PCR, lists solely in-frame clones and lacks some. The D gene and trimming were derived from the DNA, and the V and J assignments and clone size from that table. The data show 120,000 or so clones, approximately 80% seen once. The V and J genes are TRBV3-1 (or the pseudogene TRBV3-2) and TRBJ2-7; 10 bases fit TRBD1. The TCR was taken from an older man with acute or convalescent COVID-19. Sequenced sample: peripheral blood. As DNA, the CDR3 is TGTGCCAGCAGCCGGCCCGGGACAGGGGACGAGCAGTACTTC. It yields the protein CASSRPGTGDEQYF.